These 14 T cell receptor beta chains share one sample of origin, sequenced in a study of T cell responses to AZD1222 COVID-19 vaccine. Using immunoSEQ multiplex PCR, the repertoire was profiled, and TCRdb retains in-frame clones only, with some absent. Of 100,000 to 150,000 clones detected, approximately 90% appear once; the ten largest clones hold approximately 1.1%. The sequencing used peripheral blood, collected 28 days after the second AZD1222 dose. The receptors shown here come from an adult who received the AZD1222 COVID-19 vaccine.

The rearrangement joins TRBV28 to TRBJ2-7; D gene unclear. CDR1 and CDR2 (germline): MDHEN, SYDVKM. Trimming stripped 3 bases from V and 5 bases from J, with 17 bases between. The CDR3 runs to 15 residues. The DNA of the CDR3 is TGTGCCAGCAGTTTCGACTGGAAAAGGAACCACGAGCAGTACTTC. Protein sequence: CASSFDWKRNHEQYF. The full variable domain, rest sourced from reference TRBV28 and TRBJ2-7, is DVKVTQSSRYLVKRTGEKVFLECVQDMDHENMFWYRQDPGLGLRLIYFSYDVKMKEKGDIPEGYSVSREKKERFSLILESASTNQTSMYLCASSFDWKRNHEQYFGPGTRLTVT.

V usage is TRBV19 and J usage is TRBJ2-7; D may be TRBD2 (6 bases). The CDR3 sequence is 13 residues long. Trimming took off 6 bases at V and 1 base at J, with 10 bases between the two ends. Germline V lookup: CDR1 LNHDA, CDR2 SQIVND (reference sequence). Here the CDR3 reads CASSPRESYEQYF. DNA for the CDR3: TGTGCCAGTAGCCCTCGGGAGTCCTACGAGCAGTACTTC. Drawing the rest from reference TRBV19 and TRBJ2-7, the complete variable domain is DGGITQSPKYLFRKEGQNVTLSCEQNLNHDAMYWYRQDPGQGLRLIYYSQIVNDFQKGDIAEGYSVSREKKESFPLTVTSAQKNPTAFYLCASSPRESYEQYFGPGTRLTVT.

CDR3 protein: CATSAQGAGDNTEAFF. DNA for the CDR3: TGTGCCACCAGTGCCCAAGGGGCAGGTGACAACACTGAAGCTTTCTTT. This chain links TRBV24-1 with TRBJ1-1, with D maybe TRBD1 (5 bases). The CDR3 consists of 16 residues. V gave up 5 bases and J gave up 2 bases, with 17 bases separating them. Germline lookup yields CDR1 KGHDR and CDR2 SFDVKD.

The chain employs TRBV18 and TRBJ2-4; 7 bases map to TRBD2. Trimming took 3 bases from V and 3 from J; bases not matched to a gene: 8. The germline gives CDR1 KGHSH, CDR2 LQKENI. The CDR3 sequence is 16 residues long. CDR3 protein: CASSPPGGSGKNIQYF. DNA for the CDR3: TGTGCCAGCTCACCGCCGGGCGGGAGTGGCAAAAACATTCAGTACTTC.

The chain links TRBV27 to TRBJ2-4, with TRBD2 as a possible D gene (6 bases). CDR1 MNHEY and CDR2 SMNVEV come from the germline V gene (reference sequence). CDR3 length: 15 residues. V was cut by 6 bases and J by 3 bases, with 15 bases left in between. The CDR3 here is CASSQSGPGKNIQYF. The DNA of the CDR3 is TGTGCCAGCAGCCAGAGCGGGCCGGGCAAAAACATTCAGTACTTC.

V usage is TRBV5-1 and J usage is TRBJ1-3; unclear D gene. Germline V gives CDR1 SGHRS, CDR2 YFSETQ. V was shortened by 1 base and J by 0 bases, with 8 bases between the two germline ends. This CDR3 region has 15 residues. CDR3 loop: CASSLSQSSGNTIYF. Here the CDR3 DNA reads TGCGCCAGCAGCTTGAGTCAGAGCTCTGGAAACACCATATATTTT.

As regards this clone: Compared with germline, one end of the junction differs, possibly owing to a read error. The CDR3 spells CASSLGLAAYEQYF. The CDR3 DNA reads TGTGCCAGCAGCCTAGGACTAGCAGCGTACGAGCAGTACTTC. The rearrangement uses TRBV13 and TRBJ2-7; 8 positions match TRBD2. CDR1 is PRHDT and CDR2 is FYEKMQ in the germline V gene (reference sequence). The CDR3 is 14 amino acids.

The chain couples TRBV28 to TRBJ1-5, with a weak D call TRBD1 (5 bases). The CDR3 extends over 15 amino acids. The V end lost 6 bases, the J end lost 6 bases, and 18 bases lay between the germline ends. The germline V gene encodes CDR1 MDHEN and CDR2 SYDVKM. The CDR3 DNA reads as TGTGCCAGCAGCGAGGCGGGGCGGGAAAGTCAGCCCCAGCATTTT. Translated, it gives CASSEAGRESQPQHF.

This chain links TRBV7-9 with TRBJ2-4; D might be TRBD1 or TRBD2, each matching 6 bases. Germline V gives CDR1 SEHNR, CDR2 FQNEAQ (reference sequence). Trimming pared 5 bases from V and 4 bases from J, leaving 15 bases between. The CDR3 is 15 amino acids. CDR3 residues: CASSPDQGRKNIQYF. The CDR3, as DNA: TGTGCCAGCAGCCCAGACCAGGGGAGGAAAAACATTCAGTACTTC.

J is TRBJ2-1 and V is TRBV28; D may correspond to TRBD1 or TRBD2 (5 bases each). The CDR3 consists of 14 residues. Per the germline V gene, CDR1 is MDHEN and CDR2 is SYDVKM. The V and J ends lost 9 bases and 6 bases respectively, with 18 bases between them. CDR3 sequence reads: CASTSIPGGNEQFF. CDR3 nucleotides: TGTGCCAGTACTTCCATCCCTGGGGGCAATGAGCAGTTCTTC. Drawing the rest from reference TRBV28 and TRBJ2-1, the complete variable domain is DVKVTQSSRYLVKRTGEKVFLECVQDMDHENMFWYRQDPGLGLRLIYFSYDVKMKEKGDIPEGYSVSREKKERFSLILESASTNQTSMYLCASTSIPGGNEQFFGPGTRLTVL.

Here the CDR3 DNA reads TGTGCCAGCAGTTTGGGAGAGGCCACTGAAGCTTTCTTT. Protein product: CASSLGEATEAFF. This chain uses TRBV6-5 with TRBJ1-1, with D unclear. CDR1 is MNHEY, CDR2 SVGAGI, per germline. The CDR3 has 13 amino acids. Trimming took 4 bases from V and 4 from J, leaving 10 bases between them.

The chain combines TRBV6-1 with TRBJ2-1, with D possibly being TRBD1 (6 bases). V was shortened by 2 bases and J by 1 base, with 6 bases between the two germline ends. Germline-derived CDR1 and CDR2 are MNHNS and SASEGT. The CDR3 contains 14 residues. In DNA, the CDR3 is TGTGCCAGCAGTGAACAGGGGTCCTACAATGAGCAGTTCTTC. As protein: CASSEQGSYNEQFF.

The chain has TRBV7-3 and TRBJ2-3; D gene uncertain. There are 13 residues in the CDR3. CDR1 and CDR2 (germline): SGHTA, FQGTGA. Trimming left V 5 bases short and J 0 bases short, with 6 bases between. In DNA form, the CDR3 reads TGTGCCAGCAGCCATTCTAGCACAGATACGCAGTATTTT. Encoded protein: CASSHSSTDTQYF.

The genes are TRBV28 and TRBJ2-7; unclear D gene. V was trimmed by 1 base and J by 2 bases, leaving 12 bases between them. The CDR3 is 15 amino acids. Germline V CDR1 and CDR2: MDHEN, SYDVKM. CDR3 loop: CASSLFPGSPYEQYF. The CDR3 nucleotides read TGTGCCAGCAGTTTATTCCCCGGGTCGCCCTACGAGCAGTACTTC.